The 32 T cell receptor beta chains given below trace back to one sample, sequenced in a study of T cells after posttransplantation cyclophosphamide. Here immunoSEQ multiplex PCR was the method, and the copy in TCRdb shows in-frame clones only, minus some. Listed for the sample are about 30,000 clones, none seen a single time. Sequencing used PBMCs. The receptors were gathered from a woman aged 60-70 years in good health, CMV-negative, and a related stem cell transplant donor.

This clone was recorded many times. The chain joins TRBV28 to TRBJ1-1, with D unresolved. Trimming took off 5 bases at V and 4 bases at J, with 17 bases between the two ends. Germline values: CDR1 MDHEN, CDR2 SYDVKM. The CDR3 contains 15 residues. CDR3 in DNA: TGTGCCAGCAGTCTGACGACGGGGAAGGTCACTGAAGCTTTCTTT. It translates to CASSLTTGKVTEAFF.

In its sample, this clone was seen many times. This chain links TRBV7-6 with TRBJ1-1; the D is unclear. Germline lookup yields CDR1 SGHVS and CDR2 FNYEAQ. Trimming removed 2 bases from V and 1 base from J, with 11 bases in between. There are 15 residues in the CDR3. The CDR3 DNA reads TGTGCCAGCAGCTTATCGGGTTCGGGGAACACTGAAGCTTTCTTT. It codes for CASSLSGSGNTEAFF.

Here the CDR3 reads CASSLARTGDEKLFF. Here the CDR3 DNA reads TGTGCCAGCAGCTTGGCACGGACTGGGGATGAAAAACTGTTTTTT. The chain combines TRBV5-8 with TRBJ1-4; D uncertain. V gave up 0 bases and J gave up 6 bases, with 12 bases separating them. The CDR3 covers 15 residues. Germline CDR1 reads SGHTS; CDR2 reads YDEGEE.

This clone was counted between two and nine times. This rearrangement joins TRBV9 to TRBJ2-7; D gene unclear. CDR1 and CDR2 (germline): SGDLS, YYNGEE. There are 15 residues in the CDR3. The V gene lost 0 bases and the J gene lost 2 bases, with 12 bases spanning the gap. CDR3 coding DNA: TGTGCCAGCAGCGTAGGGTCAGGTCCCCCCTACGAGCAGTACTTC. It yields the protein CASSVGSGPPYEQYF.

This clone showed up many times. The chain recombines TRBV11-2 with TRBJ2-2; unclear D gene. The CDR3 spans 13 residues. Looked up from germline, CDR1 is SGHAT and CDR2 is FQNNGV. The V end was cut by 5 bases, the J end by 5 bases, with 9 bases between. The CDR3 protein is CASSLNPTGELFF. As DNA, the CDR3 is TGTGCCAGCAGCCTAAATCCGACCGGGGAGCTGTTTTTT.

This clone appeared many times. The rearrangement joins TRBV5-4 to TRBJ1-6, with 8 bases identical to TRBD1. Looked up from germline, CDR1 is SGHNT and CDR2 is YYREEE (reference sequence). The CDR3 sequence is 14 residues long. V shed 4 bases and J 7 bases; nucleotides not matched to a gene: 4. In DNA, the CDR3 is TGTGCCAGCAGCGTGGACAGGGACAATTCACCCCTCCACTTT. It specifies CASSVDRDNSPLHF.

There are many counts of this clone. This chain links TRBV12-3 or TRBV12-4 with TRBJ1-2, with D unresolved. The CDR3 extends over 12 amino acids. Between the trimmed V and J ends, which lost 4 bases and 7 bases, there was a span of 10 bases. The CDR3 reads CASSSGVGGYTF. The DNA for the CDR3 is TGTGCCAGCAGTTCCGGGGTAGGTGGCTACACCTTC.

This clone was counted between two and nine times. The rearrangement links TRBV11-2 to TRBJ2-3, with 10 bases lining up with TRBD2. V dropped 4 bases and J dropped 5; count of bases not matched to a gene: 3. Germline loops: CDR1 SGHAT, CDR2 FQNNGV. The CDR3 totals 14 residues. For the CDR3, the DNA is TGTGCCAGCAGCTCTACTAGCGGGATAGATACGCAGTATTTT. Translation gives CASSSTSGIDTQYF.

The sample holds many counts of this clone. CDR3 loop: CASSPTNGGFEPEAFF. CDR3 bases: TGTGCCAGCTCACCAACGAACGGGGGGTTCGAGCCTGAAGCTTTCTTT. This sequence joins TRBV18 and TRBJ1-1, with D possibly being TRBD1 (5 bases). CDR3 length: 16 residues. V lost 2 bases to trimming and J lost 6 bases, with 19 bases between them. CDR1 and CDR2 from the germline V gene are KGHSH and LQKENI.

This clone was picked up many times. The CDR3 loop reads CASSLSEQGNGYTF. The CDR3 DNA is TGTGCCAGCAGCTTATCTGAACAGGGGAATGGCTACACCTTC. The chain has TRBV7-9 and TRBJ1-2; TRBD1 aligns across 7 bases. The junction had 6 bases not matched to a gene; V was cut back by 2 bases and J by 6 bases. This CDR3 has 14 residues. Germline V CDR1 and CDR2: SEHNR, FQNEAQ (reference sequence). Drawing the rest from reference TRBV7-9 and TRBJ1-2, the complete variable domain is DTGVSQNPRHKITKRGQNVTFRCDPISEHNRLYWYRQTLGQGPEFLTYFQNEAQLEKSRLLSDRFSAERPKGSFSTLEIQRTEQGDSAMYLCASSLSEQGNGYTFGSGTRLTVV.

This clone was seen more than once but under ten times. The J gene is TRBJ2-5, the V gene TRBV29-1, with 8 bases identical to TRBD1. The end of the DNA is better explained by TRBJ2-7, so the J call may be wrong. The V gene's germline CDR1 is SQVTM and CDR2 ANQGSEA. The CDR3 runs 13 residues. CDR3 nucleotide sequence: TGCAGCGTTGGATGGACAGGGTCCCACGAGCAGTACTTC. It is translated as CSVGWTGSHEQYF.

This clone has ten or more counts. The chain is built from TRBV27 and TRBJ1-2; D possibly corresponds to TRBD1 (6 bases). The CDR3 covers 14 residues. Germline V gene data show CDR1 as MNHEY and CDR2 as SMNVEV (reference sequence). Trimming removed 4 bases from V and 2 bases from J, with 11 bases in between. In nucleotides, the CDR3 is TGTGCCAGCAGTTCGGGGGGGCAGAACTATGGCTACACCTTC. Amino acid sequence: CASSSGGQNYGYTF.

At least ten counts were recorded for this clone. The chain combines TRBV4-3 with TRBJ2-3; D might be TRBD2 (5 bases). This CDR3 has 15 residues. Germline lookup yields CDR1 LGHNA and CDR2 YSLEER. Trimming stripped 1 base from V and 0 bases from J, with 8 bases between. The CDR3 coding sequence is TGCGCCAGCAGCCAAGCCGGGGAAAGCACAGATACGCAGTATTTT. It yields the protein CASSQAGESTDTQYF.

This chain joins TRBV9 and TRBJ1-2; a weak D match, TRBD1 (6 bases). Deletions cut 3 bases from V and 8 bases from J, with 17 bases between. Germline-derived CDR1 and CDR2 are SGDLS and YYNGEE. This CDR3 is 14 amino acids long. CDR3 amino acids: CASSASGGAGGYTF. The CDR3 nucleotides are TGTGCCAGCAGCGCATCTGGGGGGGCAGGGGGCTACACCTTC.

This clone was found many times. The chain is built from TRBV2 and TRBJ2-7; 9 positions match TRBD1. Germline V gene sequence: CDR1 SNHLY, CDR2 FYNNEI. J gave up 5 bases and V 5 bases, and 7 bases lay outside the gene matches. The CDR3 covers 14 residues. The CDR3 region is CASSRRDRVNEQYF. The CDR3 DNA is TGTGCCAGCAGTCGCCGGGACAGGGTGAACGAGCAGTACTTC.

This clone has a count of ten or more. The rearrangement links TRBV6-2 or TRBV6-3 to TRBJ1-1; the D is unclear. The CDR3 runs to 15 residues. Germline-derived CDR1 and CDR2 are MNHEY and SVGEGT. This CDR3 reads CGAKRSSFSNTEAFF. The CDR3 DNA is TGTGGGGCAAAGAGGAGTTCCTTCTCGAACACTGAAGCTTTCTTT.

This clone was recorded many times. This chain links TRBV28 with TRBJ2-1, with 9 nucleotides matching TRBD2. Per germline, CDR1 MDHEN and CDR2 SYDVKM. Trimming at V came to 6 bases and at J to 9 bases, leaving 15 bases not matched to a gene. The CDR3 has 16 residues. The CDR3 DNA follows: TGTGCCAGCAGGGGAAACGGTTTAGCGGGGGTTGGTGAGCAGTTCTTC. Protein product: CASRGNGLAGVGEQFF. The complete variable domain, with remaining parts taken from reference TRBV28 and TRBJ2-1, reads DVKVTQSSRYLVKRTGEKVFLECVQDMDHENMFWYRQDPGLGLRLIYFSYDVKMKEKGDIPEGYSVSREKKERFSLILESASTNQTSMYLCASRGNGLAGVGEQFFGPGTRLTVL.

This clone was observed a handful of times. The CDR3 loop is CASSLGLYNEQFF. The CDR3 DNA follows: TGTGCCAGCAGCTTAGGACTTTACAATGAGCAGTTCTTC. The rearrangement links TRBV7-9 to TRBJ2-1, with D uncertain. The germline V gene has CDR1 SEHNR and CDR2 FQNEAQ (reference sequence). V dropped 1 base and J dropped 4 bases, with 5 bases sitting between them. This CDR3 comprises 13 residues.

This clone was seen more than once but under ten times. The chain carries TRBV28 and TRBJ1-2; D might be TRBD1 (6 bases). V was pared by 11 bases and J by 3 bases, with 19 bases between. Germline V lookup: CDR1 MDHEN, CDR2 SYDVKM. The CDR3 contains 14 residues. The CDR3 coding sequence is TGTGCCTCCGAAGGGGGAAGGGTATACTATGGCTACACCTTC. This gives the protein CASEGGRVYYGYTF.

This clone was found many times. V and J are TRBV19 and TRBJ2-7; 9 nucleotides agree with TRBD2. CDR3 length: 14 amino acids. CDR1 and CDR2 (germline): LNHDA, SQIVND (reference sequence). V was clipped by 3 bases and J by 6 bases; unmatched bases: 6. The CDR3: CASSISSGSREQYF. DNA of the CDR3: TGTGCCAGTAGTATTAGTAGCGGGAGCCGCGAGCAGTACTTC.

The chain joins TRBV29-1 to TRBJ1-4; TRBD1 matches at 8 bases. Germline lookup yields CDR1 SQVTM and CDR2 ANQGSEA. The CDR3 has 14 amino acids. The ends lost 3 bases at V and 6 bases at J; junction bases unmatched: 6. The DNA of the CDR3 is TGCAGCGTTGATTCAGGGGGCGGGGATGAAAAACTGTTTTTT. Protein sequence: CSVDSGGGDEKLFF. The full variable domain, with the rest looked up from reference TRBV29-1 and TRBJ1-4, is SAVISQKPSRDICQRGTSLTIQCQVDSQVTMMFWYRQQPGQSLTLIATANQGSEATYESGFVIDKFPISRPNLTFSTLTVSNMSPEDSSIYLCSVDSGGGDEKLFFGSGTQLSVL.

This clone turned up a few times. The chain is built from TRBV7-8 and TRBJ1-5, with a tentative D call TRBD1 (6 bases). The CDR3 contains 15 residues. Trimming took 2 bases from V and 1 from J, leaving 9 bases between them. Germline V gene lookup returns CDR1 SGHVS and CDR2 FQNEAQ. The CDR3: CASSLSRGSNQPQHF. The CDR3 DNA is TGTGCCAGCAGCTTAAGTAGGGGGAGCAATCAGCCCCAGCATTTT.

This clone was detected ten times or more. The chain employs TRBV7-2 and TRBJ2-2, with unresolved D. This CDR3 is built from 13 residues. V was clipped by 7 bases and J by 4 bases, with 10 bases between them. From germline, CDR1 is SGHTA and CDR2 FQGNSA. CDR3 loop: CASTYPSTGELFF. The CDR3 DNA reads as TGTGCCAGCACTTACCCCAGCACCGGGGAGCTGTTTTTT.

This clone showed up many times. The rearrangement joins TRBV6-5 to TRBJ1-2; no clear D. Trimming cost V 4 bases and J 1 base, with 7 bases left between them. This CDR3 region has 13 residues. Germline loops: CDR1 MNHEY, CDR2 SVGAGI. The CDR3 coding sequence is TGTGCCAGCAGTTCGACTATTAACTATGGCTACACCTTC. Translating it yields CASSSTINYGYTF.

This clone has just a few counts. The rearrangement uses TRBV4-1 and TRBJ2-5, with D possibly TRBD1 on 6 matching bases. Trimming cost V 6 bases and J 3 bases, with 11 bases left between them. Germline CDR1 reads MGHRA; CDR2 reads YSYEKL. The CDR3 length is 13 residues. The CDR3: CASRLTGKETQYF. DNA of the CDR3: TGCGCCAGCAGGCTTACAGGGAAAGAGACCCAGTACTTC.

This clone was seen ten or more times. The chain recombines TRBV4-3 with TRBJ2-7; the match to TRBD2 covers 11 bases. Losses at the gene ends were 0 bases for V and 2 bases for J; bases not matched to a gene: 6. The CDR3 consists of 17 residues. CDR1 is LGHNA and CDR2 is YSLEER in the germline V gene. CDR3 region: CASSQDRIAGGTYEQYF. The CDR3 DNA reads TGCGCCAGCAGCCAAGATCGGATAGCGGGGGGGACCTACGAGCAGTACTTC.

In this sample, this clone turned up many times. The rearrangement uses TRBV19 and TRBJ2-1; D might be TRBD1 (6 bases). This CDR3 has 13 residues. CDR1 LNHDA and CDR2 SQIVND come from the germline V gene (reference sequence). V shed 7 bases and J shed 3 bases, with 10 bases lying between them. Written as DNA, the CDR3 is TGTGCCAGTAAAGAAGGGGGCTACAATGAGCAGTTCTTC. This encodes CASKEGGYNEQFF. The full variable domain, rest sourced from reference TRBV19 and TRBJ2-1, is DGGITQSPKYLFRKEGQNVTLSCEQNLNHDAMYWYRQDPGQGLRLIYYSQIVNDFQKGDIAEGYSVSREKKESFPLTVTSAQKNPTAFYLCASKEGGYNEQFFGPGTRLTVL.

A few counts support this clone. The chain combines TRBV9 with TRBJ2-5; D is perhaps TRBD1 or TRBD2 (5 bases each). With 1 base removed from V and 3 bases from J, the gap between germline ends came to 7 bases. CDR3 length: 13 amino acids. CDR1 SGDLS and CDR2 YYNGEE come from the germline V gene. The CDR3 reads CASSVRGEETQYF. DNA for the CDR3: TGTGCCAGCAGCGTAAGGGGAGAAGAGACCCAGTACTTC. Full variable domain (missing parts from reference TRBV9 and TRBJ2-5): DSGVTQTPKHLITATGQRVTLRCSPRSGDLSVYWYQQSLDQGLQFLIQYYNGEERAKGNILERFSAQQFPDLHSELNLSSLELGDSALYFCASSVRGEETQYFGPGTRLLVL.

This clone has ten or more counts. The chain uses TRBV27 and TRBJ1-5; 8 bases match TRBD1. Germline loops: CDR1 MNHEY, CDR2 SMNVEV (reference sequence). J gave up 5 bases and V 7 bases, and 10 bases lay outside the gene matches. The CDR3 consists of 15 residues. Written as DNA, the CDR3 is TGTGCCAGCAAAACACCGCAGGGGGCTTATCAGCCCCAGCATTTT. Translated: CASKTPQGAYQPQHF.

This clone was counted many times. The chain links TRBV10-3 to TRBJ1-1, with D unclear. CDR1 and CDR2 (germline): ENHRY, SYGVKD. The CDR3 runs to 12 residues. Trimming stripped 8 bases from V and 5 bases from J, with 12 bases between. CDR3 sequence: CAIGRGQTEAFF. The DNA for the CDR3 is TGTGCCATCGGCAGAGGGCAGACTGAAGCTTTCTTT.

This clone was counted many times. The V and J genes are TRBV19 and TRBJ2-1; 11 bases map to TRBD2. Germline V lookup: CDR1 LNHDA, CDR2 SQIVND (reference sequence). This CDR3 has 15 residues. Trimming took 5 bases from V and 9 from J; bases not matched to a gene: 9. The CDR3 is CASSVLAGAGGEQFF. The CDR3 DNA follows: TGTGCCAGTAGTGTACTAGCGGGAGCTGGCGGTGAGCAGTTCTTC.

The table lists this clone with many counts. This sequence joins TRBV4-3 and TRBJ1-6, with D perhaps matching TRBD1 (5 bases). This CDR3 has 18 residues. Trimming took 1 base from V and 0 from J, leaving 13 bases between them. Looked up from germline, CDR1 is LGHNA and CDR2 is YSLEER. CDR3 residues: CASSQVETESSYNSPLHF. The DNA of the CDR3 is TGCGCCAGCAGCCAAGTCGAGACAGAGAGCTCCTATAATTCACCCCTCCACTTT.